The sequence of this T cell receptor (beta chain) was determined in a study of T cells after yellow fever vaccination. MiXCR, run by TCRdb on the 5' RACE reads, gives a single entry per CDR3 protein. The sample contains 300,000 to 400,000 distinct CDR3 sequences, 7.5% to 9% of which appear only once. A few counts support this clonotype. Trimming cost V 1 base and J 5 bases, with 10 bases left between them. Germline loops: CDR1 KGHSH, CDR2 LQKENI. The CDR3 contains 14 residues. The J gene is TRBJ2-3, the V gene TRBV18; the D call may be TRBD1 or TRBD2 (6 bases each). This TCR was recovered from a man younger than 35 who received the YFV17D yellow fever vaccine. The sample here was PBMCs, taken on the day of the first yellow fever vaccination. CDR3 in DNA: TGTGCCAGCTCACCACGGGGGGCCCAAGATACGCAGTATTTT. Its translation is CASSPRGAQDTQYF.